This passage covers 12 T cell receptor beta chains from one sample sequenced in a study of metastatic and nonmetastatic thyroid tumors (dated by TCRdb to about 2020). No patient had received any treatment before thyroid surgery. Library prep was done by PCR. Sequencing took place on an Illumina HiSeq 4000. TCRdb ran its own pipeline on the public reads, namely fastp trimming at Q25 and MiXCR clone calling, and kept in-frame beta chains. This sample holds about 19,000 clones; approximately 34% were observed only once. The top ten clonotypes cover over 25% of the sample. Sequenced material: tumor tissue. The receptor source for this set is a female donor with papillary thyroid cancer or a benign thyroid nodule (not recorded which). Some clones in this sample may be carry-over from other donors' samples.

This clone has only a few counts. Written as DNA, the CDR3 is TGTGCCAGCGGGGAGAGGGGGTTTCAGCCCCAGCATTTT. Its translation is CASGERGFQPQHF. The chain uses TRBV28 and TRBJ1-5; D is perhaps TRBD1 (6 bases). V was cut by 8 bases and J by 6 bases, with 14 bases left in between. The CDR3 has 13 residues. The germline gives CDR1 MDHEN, CDR2 SYDVKM.

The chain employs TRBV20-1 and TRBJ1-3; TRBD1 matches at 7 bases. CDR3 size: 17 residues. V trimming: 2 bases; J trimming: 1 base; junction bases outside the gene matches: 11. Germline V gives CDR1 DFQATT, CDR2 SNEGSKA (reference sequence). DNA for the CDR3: TGCAGTGCTAGATTGGACAGGAGTCTTGGGTCTGGAAACACCATATATTTT. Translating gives CSARLDRSLGSGNTIYF.

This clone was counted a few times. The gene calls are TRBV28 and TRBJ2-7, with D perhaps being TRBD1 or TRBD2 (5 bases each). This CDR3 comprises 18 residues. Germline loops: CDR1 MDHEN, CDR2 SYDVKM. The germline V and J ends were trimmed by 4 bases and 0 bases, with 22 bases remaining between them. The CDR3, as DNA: TGTGCCAGCAGTTCCCGGGACCTACTAAAGGGCAACTCCTACGAGCAGTACTTC. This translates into CASSSRDLLKGNSYEQYF.

The CDR3 is CASSYSLTAPYEQYF. The CDR3 bases are TGTGCCAGCAGTTACTCGCTAACAGCGCCCTACGAGCAGTACTTC. The rearrangement links TRBV6-6 to TRBJ2-7; D is ambiguous. This CDR3 is built from 15 residues. V shed 0 bases and J shed 2 bases, with 11 bases lying between them. Germline CDR1 MNHNY, CDR2 SVGAGI (reference sequence).

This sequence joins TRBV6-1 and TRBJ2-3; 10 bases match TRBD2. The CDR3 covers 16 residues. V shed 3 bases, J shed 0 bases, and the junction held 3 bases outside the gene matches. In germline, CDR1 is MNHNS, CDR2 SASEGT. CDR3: CASSDRTSGSTDTQYF. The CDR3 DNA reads TGTGCCAGCAGTGACCGGACTAGCGGAAGCACAGATACGCAGTATTTT.

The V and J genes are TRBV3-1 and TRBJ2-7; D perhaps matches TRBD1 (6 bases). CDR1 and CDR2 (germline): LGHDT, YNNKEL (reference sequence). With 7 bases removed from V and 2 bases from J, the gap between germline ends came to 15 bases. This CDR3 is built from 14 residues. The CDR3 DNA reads TGTGCCAGCACCCTAACGGCAGGGGCCTACGAGCAGTACTTC. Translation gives CASTLTAGAYEQYF.

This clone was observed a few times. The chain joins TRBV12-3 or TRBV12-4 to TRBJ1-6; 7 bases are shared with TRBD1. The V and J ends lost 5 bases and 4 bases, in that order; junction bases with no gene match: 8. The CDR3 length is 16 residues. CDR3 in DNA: TGTGCCAGCAGTCCTGGACAGGTTAATTATAATTCACCCCTCCACTTT. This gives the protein CASSPGQVNYNSPLHF.

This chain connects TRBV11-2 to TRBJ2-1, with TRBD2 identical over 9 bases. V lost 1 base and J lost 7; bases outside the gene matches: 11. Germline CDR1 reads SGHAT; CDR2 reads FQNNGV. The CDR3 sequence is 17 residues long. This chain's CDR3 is CASSLGVTSGGGNEQFF. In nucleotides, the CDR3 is TGTGCCAGCAGCTTAGGGGTGACTAGCGGTGGAGGGAATGAGCAGTTCTTC. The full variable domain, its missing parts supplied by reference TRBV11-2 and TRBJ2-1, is EAGVAQSPRYKIIEKRQSVAFWCNPISGHATLYWYQQILGQGPKLLIQFQNNGVVDDSQLPKDRFSAERLKGVDSTLKIQPAKLEDSAVYLCASSLGVTSGGGNEQFFGPGTRLTVL.

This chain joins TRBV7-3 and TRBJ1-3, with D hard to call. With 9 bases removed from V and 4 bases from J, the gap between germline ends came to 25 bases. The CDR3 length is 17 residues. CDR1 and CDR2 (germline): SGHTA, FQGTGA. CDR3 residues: CASGSRRLNRGGNTIYF. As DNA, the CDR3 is TGTGCCAGTGGATCCAGACGACTTAATCGAGGGGGAAACACCATATATTTT.

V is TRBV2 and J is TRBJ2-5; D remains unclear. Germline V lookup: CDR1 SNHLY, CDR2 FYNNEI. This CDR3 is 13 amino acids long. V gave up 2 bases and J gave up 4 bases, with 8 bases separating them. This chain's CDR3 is CASSENRAETQYF. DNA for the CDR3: TGTGCCAGCAGTGAAAATAGGGCAGAGACCCAGTACTTC. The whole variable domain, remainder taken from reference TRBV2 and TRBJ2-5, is EPEVTQTPSHQVTQMGQEVILRCVPISNHLYFYWYRQILGQKVEFLVSFYNNEISEKSEIFDDQFSVERPDGSNFTLKIRSTKLEDSAMYFCASSENRAETQYFGPGTRLLVL.

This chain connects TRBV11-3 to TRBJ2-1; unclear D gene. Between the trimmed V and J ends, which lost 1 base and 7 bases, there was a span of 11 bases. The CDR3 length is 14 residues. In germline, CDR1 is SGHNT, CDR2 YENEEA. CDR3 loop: CASSLGSTMNEQFF. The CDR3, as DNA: TGTGCCAGCAGCTTAGGTTCCACGATGAATGAGCAGTTCTTC.

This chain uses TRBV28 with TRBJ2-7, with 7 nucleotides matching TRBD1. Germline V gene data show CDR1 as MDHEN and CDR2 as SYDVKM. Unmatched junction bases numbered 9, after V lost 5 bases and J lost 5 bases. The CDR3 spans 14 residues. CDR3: CASSPRTGWDEQYF. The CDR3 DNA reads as TGTGCCAGCAGTCCGAGGACAGGTTGGGACGAGCAGTACTTC. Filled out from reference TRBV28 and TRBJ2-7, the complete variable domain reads DVKVTQSSRYLVKRTGEKVFLECVQDMDHENMFWYRQDPGLGLRLIYFSYDVKMKEKGDIPEGYSVSREKKERFSLILESASTNQTSMYLCASSPRTGWDEQYFGPGTRLTVT.